Listed below are T cell receptor beta chains from one sample, sequenced in a study of human T cells and chemical hapten exposure. MiXCR, applied by TCRdb to the RACE reads, yields one record per CDR3 protein. In the table there are roughly 380,000 distinct CDR3 sequences, more than 4.5% of which are singletons. The starting material was whole blood, obtained in connection with sensitization to the hapten diphenylcyclopropenone (DPC). Receptors originate from a woman aged 50 to 60 with alopecia areata. Some clones in this sample may be carry-over from other donors' samples. The conserved cysteine and the conserved F or W are not part of the CDR3 here. The order of the fields is V gene, J gene, clone size, CDR3 protein. Some rows have no size entry. The others give once, few or many, or a class for an expanded clone.

V gene: TRBV6-6; J gene: TRBJ1-2; clone size: many; CDR3 protein: ASSFRDNYGYT
V gene: TRBV20-1; J gene: TRBJ2-1; clone size: many; CDR3 protein: SARRRGTGVSEANNEQF
V gene: TRBV25-1; J gene: TRBJ1-2; clone size: -; CDR3 protein: ASSVGGQGHFNYGYT
V gene: TRBV13; J gene: TRBJ2-7; clone size: -; CDR3 protein: ASSLETDYEQY
V gene: TRBV20-1; J gene: TRBJ2-1; clone size: -; CDR3 protein: SAREIPFLNPYNEQF
V gene: TRBV28; J gene: TRBJ1-6; clone size: -; CDR3 protein: ASRLQQSSYNSPLH
V gene: TRBV6-5; J gene: TRBJ2-6; clone size: few; CDR3 protein: ASMWGAGANVLT
V gene: TRBV5-1; J gene: TRBJ2-3; clone size: -; CDR3 protein: ASSPRLAGTTTDTQY
V gene: TRBV4-3; J gene: TRBJ2-1; clone size: -; CDR3 protein: ASSQVLGEYNEQF
V gene: TRBV7-9; J gene: TRBJ1-4; clone size: -; CDR3 protein: ASSLAYGGKDEKLF
V gene: TRBV4-2; J gene: TRBJ1-1; clone size: few; CDR3 protein: ASSQEVYMNTEAF
V gene: TRBV10-3; J gene: TRBJ2-1; clone size: few; CDR3 protein: AISEEGRPYNEQF
V gene: TRBV5-6; J gene: TRBJ2-7; clone size: -; CDR3 protein: ASSFRDRGTYEQY
V gene: TRBV7-2; J gene: TRBJ2-5; clone size: many; CDR3 protein: ASSPIRETQY
V gene: TRBV10-3; J gene: TRBJ1-2; clone size: many; CDR3 protein: AISESPDGGYT
V gene: TRBV30; J gene: TRBJ2-1; clone size: few; CDR3 protein: AWSRTVYEQF
V gene: TRBV20-1; J gene: TRBJ2-7; clone size: many; CDR3 protein: SARSREYEQY
V gene: TRBV5-5; J gene: TRBJ1-5; clone size: many; CDR3 protein: ASSRGAPGDQPQH